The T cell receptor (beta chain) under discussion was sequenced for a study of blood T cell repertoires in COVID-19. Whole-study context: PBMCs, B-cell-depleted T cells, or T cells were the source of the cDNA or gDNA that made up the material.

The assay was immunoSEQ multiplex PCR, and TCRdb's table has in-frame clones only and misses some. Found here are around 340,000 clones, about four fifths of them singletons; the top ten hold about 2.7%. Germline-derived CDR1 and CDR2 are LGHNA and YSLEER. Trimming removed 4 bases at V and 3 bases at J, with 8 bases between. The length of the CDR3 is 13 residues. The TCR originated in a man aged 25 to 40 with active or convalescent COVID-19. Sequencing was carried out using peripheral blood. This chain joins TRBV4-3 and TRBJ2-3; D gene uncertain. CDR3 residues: CASSPLRTDTQYF. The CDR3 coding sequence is TGCGCCAGCAGCCCCCTCAGAACAGATACGCAGTATTTT.